The T cell receptor (beta chain) described here comes from a study of CD8 T cells in Susac syndrome. For this clonotype: The antigen is undetermined.

Sequencing of TCR beta, carried out with a high-throughput approach, was applied to CD8+ and CD4+ T cells from the blood. RNA in amounts of about 0.5 to 1 ug was reverse transcribed with random hexamers. Amplification of the TCR beta CDR3 was carried out by immunoSEQ multiplex PCR, which spanned a total of 54 Vbeta and 13 Jbeta segments. TCRdb recomputed calls from the immunoSEQ multiplex PCR reads with MiXCR, one row per CDR3 protein. The data contain some 120,000 distinct CDR3 sequences, roughly 93% of them seen just once; the ten biggest clones take up approximately 0.3%. Study results and caveats: That the number of individuals in its TCR sequencing and HLA analysis was relatively small was acknowledged by the study.

The V gene's germline CDR1 is LNHDA and CDR2 SQIVND (reference sequence). The CDR3 extends over 15 amino acids. V gave up 1 base and J gave up 4 bases; unmatched junction bases: 3. Sequenced: CD8+ T cells from PBMCs. The TCR sequence derives from a human donor with multiple sclerosis. The chain uses TRBV19 and TRBJ2-1, with TRBD1 matching 8 bases. In DNA form, the CDR3 reads TGTGCCAGTAGTATAGTCGGGACAGGTTACAATGAGCAGTTCTTC. Translating it yields CASSIVGTGYNEQFF.